The 3 T cell receptor beta chains below come from one sample, sequenced in a study of OX40 agonist ivuxolimab in advanced cancers. Some clones are missing from TCRdb's copy, which holds only in-frame ones; the method was immunoSEQ multiplex PCR. Of roughly 45,000 clones listed, roughly 84% are singletons. This specimen consisted of CD4+ or CD8+ T cells sorted from blood, obtained in a trial of the OX40 agonist ivuxolimab. The receptors stem from an adult with an advanced solid tumor such as melanoma, head and neck, liver or kidney cancer.

This chain joins TRBV11-3 and TRBJ2-1; D not certain. Looked up from germline, CDR1 is SGHNT and CDR2 is YENEEA. Between the trimmed V and J ends, which lost 5 bases and 8 bases, there was a span of 7 bases. The CDR3 is 11 amino acids. CDR3 coding DNA: TGTGCCAGCAGCCCCCAACATGAGCAGTTCTTC. Protein product: CASSPQHEQFF.

The V and J genes are TRBV9 and TRBJ2-3; D assignment may be TRBD1 or TRBD2 (5 bases each). There are 12 residues in the CDR3. The ends were cut back, 3 bases at V and 4 bases at J, with 6 bases in the middle. Per germline, CDR1 SGDLS and CDR2 YYNGEE. CDR3 in DNA: TGTGCCAGCAGCGGGGGGTCAGATACGCAGTATTTT. Translation: CASSGGSDTQYF. The full variable domain, its missing parts supplied by reference TRBV9 and TRBJ2-3, is DSGVTQTPKHLITATGQRVTLRCSPRSGDLSVYWYQQSLDQGLQFLIQYYNGEERAKGNILERFSAQQFPDLHSELNLSSLELGDSALYFCASSGGSDTQYFGPGTRLTVL.

CDR3 nucleotide sequence: TGTGCCAGCAGCTGGGCGGGAACCAGCACAGATACGCAGTATTTT. It codes for CASSWAGTSTDTQYF. This chain connects TRBV11-2 to TRBJ2-3, with TRBD2 as a possible D gene (6 bases). The ends were cut back, 4 bases at V and 0 bases at J, with 11 bases in the middle. CDR1 is SGHAT and CDR2 is FQNNGV in the germline V gene. The CDR3 contains 15 residues.